The clone carrying this T cell receptor beta chain has ten or more counts. As yet, its antigen is unknown. The data originate from a study of T cell repertoires in cytomegalovirus infection. Study-level information: CMV epitopes used comprised recently identified HLA-C-restricted ones and well-studied HLA-B-restricted ones.

Regarding the study as a whole: HLA-C-restricted CMV clonotypes gave the most frequent clonotype in two of eight donors.

The CDR3 sequence is 16 residues long. Germline V gives CDR1 SGHTA, CDR2 FQGNSA. V shed 5 bases, J shed 4 bases, and the junction held 6 bases outside the gene matches. TCRdb re-derived calls from the reads in MiXCR, one entry per CDR3 protein. The table records about 770,000 distinct CDR3 sequences, approximately 32% of them present only once. This clonotype originated in a human donor in good health (CMV status not recorded). Some clones in this sample may be carry-over from other donors' samples. The starting material was cultured CD8+ T cells from PBMCs, obtained from culture after CMV antigen stimulation. The chain couples TRBV7-2 to TRBJ2-1; TRBD2 matches at 12 bases. In DNA, the CDR3 is TGTGCCAGCAGCCCCACTAGCGGGGGGCAGTACAATGAGCAGTTCTTC. This encodes CASSPTSGGQYNEQFF.